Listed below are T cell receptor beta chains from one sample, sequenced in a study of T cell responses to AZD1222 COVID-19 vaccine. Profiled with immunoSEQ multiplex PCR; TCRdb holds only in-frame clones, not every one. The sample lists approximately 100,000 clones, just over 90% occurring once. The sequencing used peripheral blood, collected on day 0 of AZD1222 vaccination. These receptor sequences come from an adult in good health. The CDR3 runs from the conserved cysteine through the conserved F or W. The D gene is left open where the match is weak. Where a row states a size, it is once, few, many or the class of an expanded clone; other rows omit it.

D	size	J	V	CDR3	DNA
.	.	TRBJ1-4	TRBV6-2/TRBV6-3	CASRPPGLGGEKLFF	TGTGCCAGCAGACCTCCCGGGCTAGGGGGTGAAAAACTGTTTTTT
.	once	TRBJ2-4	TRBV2	CASRATDSLAKNIQYF	TGTGCCAGCAGGGCGACAGATTCGCTAGCCAAAAACATTCAGTACTTC
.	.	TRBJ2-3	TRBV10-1	CASSRTTTDTQYF	TGCGCCAGCTCCAGGACTACAACAGATACGCAGTATTTT
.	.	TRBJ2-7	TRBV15	CATSRDRIYEQYF	TGTGCCACCAGCAGAGATCGGATCTACGAGCAGTACTTC
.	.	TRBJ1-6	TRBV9	CASSVDSHSYNSPLHF	TGTGCCAGCAGCGTAGATAGTCACTCCTATAATTCACCCCTCCACTTT
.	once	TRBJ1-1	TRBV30	CAWSSMTEAFF	TGTGCCTGGAGTAGTATGACTGAAGCTTTCTTT
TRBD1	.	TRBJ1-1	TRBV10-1	CASSHNRGNTEAFF	TGCGCCAGCAGCCACAACAGGGGGAACACTGAAGCTTTCTTT
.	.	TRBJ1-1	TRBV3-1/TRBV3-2	CASSLGTYWAYGAFF	TGTGCCAGCAGCCTTGGGACCTACTGGGCCTACGGAGCTTTCTTT
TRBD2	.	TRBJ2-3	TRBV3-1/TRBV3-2	CASSLLTSHLSTDTQYF	TGTGCCAGCAGCCTCCTGACTAGCCACCTTAGCACAGATACGCAGTATTTT
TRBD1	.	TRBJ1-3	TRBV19	CASHDRDLGNTIYF	TGTGCCAGTCACGACAGGGACCTCGGAAACACCATATATTTT
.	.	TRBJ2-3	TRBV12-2	CASRLGSTDTQYF	TGTGCAAGTCGCTTAGGGAGCACAGATACGCAGTATTTT
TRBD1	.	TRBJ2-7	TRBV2	CASLPTGTAYEQYF	TGTGCCAGCCTCCCGACAGGGACAGCCTACGAGCAGTACTTC
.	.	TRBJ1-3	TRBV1	CTSSQDLGWRVPPSSGNTIYF	TGCACCAGCAGCCAAGATCTCGGGTGGAGGGTCCCCCCAAGCTCTGGAAACACCATATATTTT
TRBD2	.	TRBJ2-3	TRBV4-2	CASSQDVPSGGDTQYF	TGTGCCAGCAGCCAAGATGTCCCTAGCGGGGGAGATACGCAGTATTTT
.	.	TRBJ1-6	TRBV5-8	CASRSPGSSLSSPLHF	TGTGCCAGCAGATCCCCCGGCAGTTCCTTAAGTTCACCCCTCCACTTT
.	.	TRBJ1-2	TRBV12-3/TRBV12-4	CASSPRQTGYTF	TGTGCCAGCAGTCCGAGACAGACTGGCTACACCTTC
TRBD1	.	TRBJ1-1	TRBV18	CASSPDRLNTEAFF	TGTGCCAGCTCACCGGACAGGTTGAACACTGAAGCTTTCTTT
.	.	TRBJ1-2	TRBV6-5	CASSPGVLGYTF	TGTGCCAGCAGTCCAGGGGTGCTGGGCTACACCTTC
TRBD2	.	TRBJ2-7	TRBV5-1	CASSASGGPYEQYF	TGCGCCAGCAGCGCTAGCGGGGGCCCCTACGAGCAGTACTTC
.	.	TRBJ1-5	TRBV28	CATGLRPTIEDQPQHF	TGTGCCACAGGGCTCCGACCAACCATAGAGGATCAGCCCCAGCATTTT
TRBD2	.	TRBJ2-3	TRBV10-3	CAIRALSGGTDTQYF	TGTGCCATCAGAGCCCTTTCGGGGGGTACAGATACGCAGTATTTT
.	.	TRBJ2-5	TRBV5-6	CASSLGGAAETQYF	TGTGCCAGCAGCTTGGGCGGAGCGGCGGAGACCCAGTACTTC
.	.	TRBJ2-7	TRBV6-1	CASSETTAILYEQYF	TGTGCCAGCAGTGAAACGACAGCGATCTTATACGAGCAGTACTTC
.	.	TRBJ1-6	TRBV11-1	CASSLRPEKDSPLHF	TGTGCCAGCAGCTTACGGCCCGAGAAAGATTCACCCCTCCACTTT
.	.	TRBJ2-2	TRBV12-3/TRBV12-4	CASSTDTGELFF	TGTGCCAGCAGTACCGACACCGGGGAGCTGTTTTTT
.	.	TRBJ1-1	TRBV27	CASSLRDNSNTEAFF	TGTGCCAGCAGTCTTCGGGACAACTCGAACACTGAAGCTTTCTTT
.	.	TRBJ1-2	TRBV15	CATSRDMGSYGYTF	TGTGCCACCAGCAGAGATATGGGGTCCTATGGCTACACCTTC
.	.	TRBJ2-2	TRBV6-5	CASRDVWSTGELFF	TGTGCCAGCAGGGATGTCTGGTCCACCGGGGAGCTGTTTTTT
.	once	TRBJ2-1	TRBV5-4	CASSLGGGGRNEQFF	TGTGCCAGCAGCCTTGGGGGTGGCGGACGAAATGAGCAGTTCTTC
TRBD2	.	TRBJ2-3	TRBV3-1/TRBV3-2	CASRRGLAGGSYTDTQYF	TGTGCCAGCCGCCGGGGACTAGCGGGGGGCTCCTACACAGATACGCAGTATTTT
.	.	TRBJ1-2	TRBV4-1	CASSQVGSGRFSPGYTF	TGCGCCAGCAGCCAAGTAGGCTCAGGTAGATTTTCTCCGGGCTACACCTTC
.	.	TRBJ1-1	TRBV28	CASSIGVAFF	TGTGCCAGCAGTATAGGGGTAGCTTTCTTT
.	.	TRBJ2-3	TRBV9	CASSVGDFQSTDTQYF	TGTGCCAGCAGCGTAGGGGACTTTCAAAGCACAGATACGCAGTATTTT
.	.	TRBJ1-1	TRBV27	CASSLRGNTEAFF	TGTGCCAGCAGTTTGAGGGGAAACACTGAAGCTTTCTTT
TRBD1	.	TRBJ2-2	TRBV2	CASSEYGTGTGELFF	TGTGCCAGCAGTGAATACGGGACAGGGACCGGGGAGCTGTTTTTT
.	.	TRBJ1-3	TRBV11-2	CASSLDNSGNTIYF	TGTGCCAGCAGCTTAGACAACTCTGGAAACACCATATATTTT
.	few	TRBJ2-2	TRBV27	CASTPSRTGELFF	TGTGCCAGCACGCCCTCCAGGACCGGGGAGCTGTTTTTT
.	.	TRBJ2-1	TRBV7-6	CASSLGGDTTDEQFF	TGTGCCAGCAGCTTAGGGGGGGACACGACAGATGAGCAGTTCTTC
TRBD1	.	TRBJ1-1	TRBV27	CATHQAGTGPQAFF	TGTGCCACCCACCAGGCCGGGACAGGGCCTCAAGCTTTCTTT
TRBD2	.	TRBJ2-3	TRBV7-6	CASSLVGGGGLSTDTQYF	TGTGCCAGCAGCTTAGTCGGCGGGGGGGGACTTAGCACAGATACGCAGTATTTT